This passage covers 9 T cell receptor beta chains from one sample sequenced in a study of beta chain features in type 1 diabetes. Findings of the study overall: In every one of the four CD4+ subsets, TCRB CDR3s were moderately but significantly shorter in Type 1 diabetes patients.

Antigens for these TCRs are unknown. Expressed TCRB transcripts were sequenced after all isolated RNA was converted to cDNA. Assay used: immunoSEQ multiplex PCR; TCRdb lists only in-frame clones, some missing. The sample lists about 160,000 clones, 10% seen once, with less than 0.5% in the top ten. What was sequenced was central memory CD4+ T cells from blood. The receptors were gathered from a man aged 30-40 years with type 1 diabetes.

This clone showed up just a few times. V usage is TRBV30 and J usage is TRBJ1-5; weak D call: TRBD1 (5 bases). This CDR3 contains 13 residues. Trimming stripped 4 bases from V and 9 bases from J, with 16 bases between. CDR1 is GTSNPN, CDR2 SVGIG, per germline (reference sequence). The CDR3 loop reads CAWTGVNGWPQHF. The CDR3 region has the DNA TGTGCCTGGACGGGGGTTAATGGATGGCCCCAGCATTTT.

In regard to this clone: Other DNA variants within this sample encode the same CDR3. J is TRBJ1-1 and V is TRBV6-4, with D possibly matching TRBD1 (5 bases). The CDR3 consists of 13 residues. Trimming took off 6 bases at V and 1 base at J, with 9 bases between the two ends. CDR1 is MRHNA, CDR2 SNTAGT, per germline. The CDR3 region has the DNA TGTGCCAGCAGGCGAACAGGGAACACTGAAGCTTTCTTT. This sequence encodes CASRRTGNTEAFF.

This clone came up a few times. The V gene is TRBV5-6, the J gene TRBJ2-7; 7 bases align to TRBD1. There are 14 residues in the CDR3. V was clipped by 4 bases and J by 0 bases; unmatched bases: 4. Per the germline V gene, CDR1 is SGHDT and CDR2 is YYEEEE. CDR3 region: CASSLRDSSYEQYF. The DNA for the CDR3 is TGTGCCAGCAGCCTCCGGGACAGCTCCTACGAGCAGTACTTC.

This clone was observed a handful of times. V and J are TRBV9 and TRBJ1-1; the match to TRBD1 covers 8 bases. V lost 0 bases and J lost 5; bases outside the gene matches: 3. The length of the CDR3 is 14 residues. Germline CDR1 is SGDLS and CDR2 is YYNGEE. This CDR3 is CASSVEQGETEAFF. CDR3 in DNA: TGTGCCAGCAGCGTAGAACAGGGGGAGACTGAAGCTTTCTTT.

This clone has a handful of counts. The chain carries TRBV5-6 and TRBJ2-5, with D perhaps TRBD1 (5 bases). V lost 2 bases, J lost 4 bases, and 9 bases lay in between. Looked up from germline, CDR1 is SGHDT and CDR2 is YYEEEE. This CDR3 contains 13 residues. The CDR3 DNA sequence: TGTGCCAGCAGCTTTTCAGGGCCAGAGACCCAGTACTTC. Protein sequence: CASSFSGPETQYF. Full variable domain (outside the CDR3, taken from reference TRBV5-6 and TRBJ2-5): DAGVTQSPTHLIKTRGQQVTLRCSPKSGHDTVSWYQQALGQGPQFIFQYYEEEERQRGNFPDRFSGHQFPNYSSELNVNALLLGDSALYLCASSFSGPETQYFGPGTRLLVL.

The chain couples TRBV6-1 to TRBJ2-3; D is undetermined. Deletions cut 3 bases from V and 0 bases from J, with 10 bases between. The CDR3 spans 15 residues. The germline gives CDR1 MNHNS, CDR2 SASEGT. The CDR3 here is CASSDVATSTDTQYF. CDR3 in DNA: TGTGCCAGCAGTGATGTGGCGACTAGCACAGATACGCAGTATTTT.

This clone appeared a few times. The J gene is TRBJ2-7, the V gene TRBV30; possibly TRBD1 for D (5 bases). CDR1 GTSNPN and CDR2 SVGIG come from the germline V gene (reference sequence). This CDR3 is 12 amino acids long. Trimming removed 3 bases from V and 6 bases from J, with 12 bases in between. The CDR3 DNA is TGTGCCTGGAGCATACTGGGGCTCGAGCAGTACTTC. This codes for CAWSILGLEQYF.

The chain uses TRBV6-1 and TRBJ1-2; no clear D gene. The CDR3 sequence is 16 residues long. V lost 4 bases to trimming and J lost 3 bases, with 18 bases between them. The germline CDR1 and CDR2 sequences are MNHNS and SASEGT. The CDR3 sequence: CASSANVAGIYYGYTF. The DNA for the CDR3 is TGTGCCAGCAGTGCAAACGTCGCGGGGATCTACTATGGCTACACCTTC.

This chain uses TRBV27 with TRBJ1-3, with 7 positions matching TRBD1. This CDR3 region has 16 residues. Trimming took 5 bases from V and 0 from J; bases not matched to a gene: 7. The V gene's germline CDR1 is MNHEY and CDR2 SMNVEV (reference sequence). The CDR3 bases are TGTGCCAGCAGTCGACAGGGACATGGCTCTGGAAACACCATATATTTT. Its translation is CASSRQGHGSGNTIYF.